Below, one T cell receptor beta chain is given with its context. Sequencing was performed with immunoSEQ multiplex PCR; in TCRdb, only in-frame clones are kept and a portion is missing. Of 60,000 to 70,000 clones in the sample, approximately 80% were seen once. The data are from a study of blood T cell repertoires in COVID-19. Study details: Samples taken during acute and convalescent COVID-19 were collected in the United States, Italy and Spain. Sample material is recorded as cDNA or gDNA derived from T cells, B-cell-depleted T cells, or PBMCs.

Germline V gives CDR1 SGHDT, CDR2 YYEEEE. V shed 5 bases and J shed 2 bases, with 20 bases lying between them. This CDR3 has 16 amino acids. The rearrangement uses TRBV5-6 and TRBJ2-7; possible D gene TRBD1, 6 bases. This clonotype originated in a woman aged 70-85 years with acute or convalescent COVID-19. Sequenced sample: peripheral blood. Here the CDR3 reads CASSVLRQAATYEQYF. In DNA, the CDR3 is TGTGCCAGCAGTGTGCTGAGACAGGCCGCAACCTACGAGCAGTACTTC. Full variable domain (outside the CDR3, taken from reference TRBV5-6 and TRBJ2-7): DAGVTQSPTHLIKTRGQQVTLRCSPKSGHDTVSWYQQALGQGPQFIFQYYEEEERQRGNFPDRFSGHQFPNYSSELNVNALLLGDSALYLCASSVLRQAATYEQYFGPGTRLTVT.